This T cell receptor (beta chain) originates from a study of T cell responses to AZD1222 COVID-19 vaccine. This CDR3 has 15 amino acids. Germline V gene sequence: CDR1 SEHNR, CDR2 FQNEAQ (reference sequence). V was clipped by 5 bases and J by 2 bases, with 15 bases between them. Sequencing was performed with immunoSEQ multiplex PCR; in TCRdb, only in-frame clones are kept and a portion is missing. This table has approximately 110,000 clones, roughly 87% appearing once. The source of this sequence is an adult in good health. The V gene is TRBV7-9, the J gene TRBJ2-5; D possibly corresponds to TRBD1 (6 bases). Here the sequenced sample was peripheral blood, taken on day 0 of AZD1222 vaccination. CDR3 DNA sequence: TGTGCCAGCAGCCCACTCCGGACAGTACAAGAGACCCAGTACTTC. Its protein product is CASSPLRTVQETQYF. Filled out from reference TRBV7-9 and TRBJ2-5, the complete variable domain reads DTGVSQNPRHKITKRGQNVTFRCDPISEHNRLYWYRQTLGQGPEFLTYFQNEAQLEKSRLLSDRFSAERPKGSFSTLEIQRTEQGDSAMYLCASSPLRTVQETQYFGPGTRLLVL.